The present T cell receptor (beta chain) was sequenced within a study of early T cells in non-severe SARS-CoV-2 infection. Tagging with unique molecular identifiers was applied to individual cDNA molecules. TCRdb passed the 5' RACE reads through MiXCR, listing each CDR3 protein once. Of more than 65,000 distinct CDR3 sequences listed, approximately 14% are singletons. The TCR was taken from an adult who was a healthcare worker with PCR-confirmed SARS-CoV-2 infection or an uninfected control (not recorded which). The starting material was whole blood, obtained at baseline.

CDR3 residues: CASNSAGADTQYF. CDR3 DNA: TGTGCCAGCAATTCCGCGGGGGCAGATACGCAGTATTTT. The rearrangement uses TRBV28 and TRBJ2-3; 7 positions match TRBD2. J was trimmed by 4 bases and V by 7 bases; bases with no gene match: 5. Looked up from germline, CDR1 is MDHEN and CDR2 is SYDVKM. The CDR3 totals 13 residues.